This T cell receptor beta chain was captured in a study of identical twins. This clonotype was recorded a few times. Its matching antigen is unknown. Study-level findings and limits: Insertions ran lower in abundant cord blood beta clonotypes, though not in memory repertoires. Conclusions leaned on cross-sectional statistical analysis and did not track the same donors over time.

Template switching, a step in the protocol, added a universal primer site, and cDNA carried unique molecular identifiers. Each CDR3 protein gets one entry after TCRdb re-called the 5' RACE reads with MiXCR. The sample records around 1.7 million distinct CDR3 sequences, roughly 35% being singletons. V was cut by 1 base and J by 5 bases, with 9 bases left in between. Looked up from germline, CDR1 is SGHTA and CDR2 is FQGNSA. The CDR3 totals 13 residues. The chain combines TRBV7-2 with TRBJ2-7; possible D gene TRBD2, 5 bases. Sequenced input: cord blood. The clonotype was recovered from a newborn girl in good health. CDR3 in amino acids: CASSLELVNEQYF. CDR3 DNA: TGTGCCAGCAGCTTAGAACTAGTTAACGAGCAGTACTTC.